The 32 T cell receptor beta chains below were found in one sample sequenced in a study of blood T cell repertoires in COVID-19. Data came from immunoSEQ multiplex PCR; TCRdb stores just in-frame clones and leaves some out. The repertoire has roughly 50,000 clones, 70% to 90% of them found once; the top ten carry 13% to 15%. The source material was peripheral blood. The origin of the receptors is a woman aged 55-70 years with active COVID-19.

V gene TRBV5-4 combines with J gene TRBJ1-5, with 7 bases matching TRBD1. Losses at the gene ends were 4 bases for V and 7 bases for J; bases not matched to a gene: 5. This CDR3 has 13 residues. Germline lookup yields CDR1 SGHNT and CDR2 YYREEE (reference sequence). In nucleotides, the CDR3 is TGTGCCAGCAGCGCCGACAGGGACCAGCCCCAGCATTTT. It is translated as CASSADRDQPQHF.

This chain connects TRBV29-1 to TRBJ2-4, with D possibly matching TRBD1 (5 bases). V was pared by 3 bases and J by 2 bases, with 11 bases between. This CDR3 comprises 14 residues. Per the germline V gene, CDR1 is SQVTM and CDR2 is ANQGSEA. As DNA, the CDR3 is TGCAGCGTTGATATGGCAGGGACCAAAAACATTCAGTACTTC. It is translated as CSVDMAGTKNIQYF.

V is TRBV7-2 and J is TRBJ2-7; a possible D gene is TRBD1 (6 bases). Germline lookup yields CDR1 SGHTA and CDR2 FQGNSA. Trimming took off 2 bases at V and 5 bases at J, with 28 bases between the two ends. This CDR3 is 19 amino acids long. As DNA, the CDR3 is TGTGCCAGCAGCTTAAGTTTGGGCGTTTGGGGGCCCCCCGGCGACGAGCAGTACTTC. Residues: CASSLSLGVWGPPGDEQYF.

J is TRBJ1-3 and V is TRBV11-2; D possibly corresponds to TRBD1 (5 bases). This CDR3 contains 16 residues. CDR1 is SGHAT and CDR2 is FQNNGV in the germline V gene. The V and J ends lost 1 base and 0 bases respectively, with 10 bases between them. The CDR3 region is CASSLVGGNSGNTIYF. The DNA of the CDR3 is TGTGCCAGCAGCTTAGTGGGGGGAAACTCTGGAAACACCATATATTTT.

The rearrangement links TRBV6-4 to TRBJ2-1, with D tentatively TRBD2 (7 bases). Germline loops: CDR1 MRHNA, CDR2 SNTAGT. CDR3 length equals 14 residues. With 6 bases removed from V and 6 bases from J, the gap between germline ends came to 15 bases. In DNA form, the CDR3 reads TGTGCCAGCAGCCGAGAGGGGGGGACCAATGAGCAGTTCTTC. Encoded protein: CASSREGGTNEQFF.

The chain has TRBV10-3 and TRBJ1-3; unclear D gene. The germline V gene encodes CDR1 ENHRY and CDR2 SYGVKD. The CDR3 consists of 14 residues. V lost 8 bases to trimming and J lost 4 bases, with 15 bases between them. CDR3 residues: CAIEAAGSGNTIYF. CDR3 coding DNA: TGTGCCATCGAGGCAGCCGGTAGCGGAAACACCATATATTTT.

This clone has only one observation. The J gene is TRBJ1-1, the V gene TRBV7-3, with 8 nucleotides matching TRBD1. The CDR3 contains 16 residues. Germline lookup yields CDR1 SGHTA and CDR2 FQGTGA. The V segment lost 4 bases and the J segment 0 bases; nucleotides outside the gene matches: 7. The CDR3 sequence is CASSSFGTGVNTEAFF. The CDR3 region has the DNA TGTGCCAGCAGCTCTTTCGGGACAGGCGTGAACACTGAAGCTTTCTTT.

The rearrangement uses TRBV7-2 and TRBJ2-1, with D tentatively TRBD2 (6 bases). V was clipped by 1 base and J by 5 bases, with 9 bases between them. This CDR3 has 14 residues. The germline V gene encodes CDR1 SGHTA and CDR2 FQGNSA. CDR3 amino acids: CASSLVRGNNEQFF. The CDR3, as DNA: TGTGCCAGCAGCTTAGTTCGGGGGAACAATGAGCAGTTCTTC.

The chain has TRBV5-6 and TRBJ2-1, with 12 bases matching TRBD2. Trimming cost V 4 bases and J 8 bases; bases outside gene matches: 10. Germline V CDR1 and CDR2: SGHDT, YYEEEE. CDR3 length equals 16 residues. CDR3 DNA: TGTGCCAGCAGCCCCCGTGGGCTAGCGGGGGGGCATGAGCAGTTCTTC. This gives the protein CASSPRGLAGGHEQFF. Full variable domain (rest looked up from reference TRBV5-6 and TRBJ2-1): DAGVTQSPTHLIKTRGQQVTLRCSPKSGHDTVSWYQQALGQGPQFIFQYYEEEERQRGNFPDRFSGHQFPNYSSELNVNALLLGDSALYLCASSPRGLAGGHEQFFGPGTRLTVL.

V and J are TRBV10-3 and TRBJ1-3, with D perhaps matching TRBD1 (6 bases). The CDR3 is made up of 15 amino acids. The germline V and J ends were trimmed by 4 bases and 4 bases, with 14 bases remaining between them. Germline CDR1 is ENHRY and CDR2 is SYGVKD. The CDR3 loop reads CAISVDRLSGNTIYF. CDR3 nucleotides: TGTGCCATCAGTGTTGACAGGCTTTCGGGAAACACCATATATTTT.

This chain links TRBV7-2 with TRBJ1-2; TRBD1 aligns across 9 bases. Looked up from germline, CDR1 is SGHTA and CDR2 is FQGNSA. CDR3 length: 16 residues. Trimming removed 2 bases from V and 6 bases from J; junction bases left unmatched: 10. For the CDR3, the DNA is TGTGCCAGCAGCTTAAAATATAGGACAGGGGTGGATGGCTACACCTTC. Residues: CASSLKYRTGVDGYTF.

The chain joins TRBV3-1 (or the pseudogene TRBV3-2) to TRBJ2-3; possibly TRBD2 for D (6 bases). Trimming removed 2 bases from V and 3 bases from J, with 12 bases in between. CDR1 LGHDT and CDR2 YNNKEL come from the germline V gene (reference sequence). The CDR3 is made up of 15 amino acids. In DNA form, the CDR3 reads TGTGCCAGCAGCCAAACGGGTGCGGGGACAGATACGCAGTATTTT. Protein: CASSQTGAGTDTQYF.

This clone was detected only once. The chain combines TRBV7-2 with TRBJ1-5; 11 bases are a match to TRBD1. J was trimmed by 7 bases and V by 3 bases; bases with no gene match: 2. The length of the CDR3 is 14 residues. Germline V gene sequence: CDR1 SGHTA, CDR2 FQGNSA. CDR3 sequence reads: CASSLGQGEQPQHF. CDR3 nucleotide sequence: TGTGCCAGCAGCTTGGGACAGGGGGAACAGCCCCAGCATTTT.

The chain has TRBV3-1 (or the pseudogene TRBV3-2) and TRBJ1-4, with D possibly being TRBD1 (5 bases). The germline V and J ends were trimmed by 4 bases and 1 base, with 10 bases remaining between them. From germline, CDR1 is LGHDT and CDR2 YNNKEL (reference sequence). The CDR3 length is 15 residues. The chain's CDR3 is CASSPGGLTNEKLFF. CDR3 nucleotides: TGTGCCAGCAGCCCCGGGGGACTAACTAATGAAAAACTGTTTTTT.

The chain joins TRBV12-3 or TRBV12-4 to TRBJ2-7, with unresolved D. The CDR3 totals 11 residues. V dropped 4 bases and J dropped 3 bases, with 4 bases sitting between them. The CDR3 DNA is TGTGCCAGCAGTTCCCGCTACGAGCAGTACTTC. This encodes CASSSRYEQYF.

This sequence joins TRBV5-6 and TRBJ2-7; weak D call: TRBD1 (5 bases). CDR3 size: 12 residues. Looked up from germline, CDR1 is SGHDT and CDR2 is YYEEEE. The V gene lost 5 bases and the J gene lost 6 bases, with 12 bases spanning the gap. The CDR3: CASRTSRGEQYF. The CDR3 DNA sequence: TGTGCCAGCAGAACCTCAAGGGGCGAGCAGTACTTC.

This rearrangement joins TRBV6-6 to TRBJ2-1; D remains ambiguous. V gave up 2 bases and J gave up 8 bases, with 16 bases separating them. The CDR3 runs to 15 residues. Germline assignment: CDR1 MNHNY and CDR2 SVGAGI (reference sequence). Written as DNA, the CDR3 is TGTGCCAGCAGTTACCCAGAAACTATAAACGATGAGCAGTTCTTC. Amino acid sequence: CASSYPETINDEQFF.

The chain couples TRBV2 to TRBJ2-3, with 14 nucleotides matching TRBD2. Trimming removed 10 bases from V and 10 bases from J; junction bases left unmatched: 7. This CDR3 has 13 residues. Germline V CDR1 and CDR2: SNHLY, FYNNEI. Here the CDR3 DNA reads TGTGCCACCGGGACTAGCGGGGGCACGGCGCAGTATTTT. Translated, it gives CATGTSGGTAQYF. Filled out from reference TRBV2 and TRBJ2-3, the complete variable domain reads EPEVTQTPSHQVTQMGQEVILRCVPISNHLYFYWYRQILGQKVEFLVSFYNNEISEKSEIFDDQFSVERPDGSNFTLKIRSTKLEDSAMYFCATGTSGGTAQYFGPGTRLTVL.

The chain employs TRBV6-1 and TRBJ1-5, with D tentatively TRBD1 (6 bases). V lost 2 bases and J lost 5, with 13 bases in between. There are 15 residues in the CDR3. Germline values: CDR1 MNHNS, CDR2 SASEGT. The CDR3 sequence: CASSESLGQYQPQHF. In DNA form, the CDR3 reads TGTGCCAGCAGTGAATCCCTCGGACAGTATCAGCCCCAGCATTTT.

The chain has TRBV6-5 and TRBJ2-1; 8 bases line up with TRBD2. This CDR3 comprises 14 residues. V shed 2 bases, J shed 3 bases, and the junction held 0 bases outside the gene matches. The germline V gene encodes CDR1 MNHEY and CDR2 SVGAGI. This chain's CDR3 is CASSYSGGYNEQFF. The CDR3 coding sequence is TGTGCCAGCAGTTACAGCGGGGGCTACAATGAGCAGTTCTTC.

V gene TRBV3-1 (or the pseudogene TRBV3-2) combines with J gene TRBJ1-2, with D maybe TRBD1 (5 bases). Germline CDR1 and CDR2: LGHDT and YNNKEL (reference sequence). Trimming cost V 1 base and J 6 bases, with 21 bases left between them. The CDR3 loop spans 17 amino acids. In nucleotides, the CDR3 is TGTGCCAGCAGCCAAGCCGGGGGGGGAAATTTAGATCATGGCTACACCTTC. Its protein is CASSQAGGGNLDHGYTF.

V usage is TRBV18 and J usage is TRBJ2-1; D unresolved. CDR1 is KGHSH and CDR2 is LQKENI in the germline V gene. The germline V and J ends were trimmed by 1 base and 5 bases, with 12 bases remaining between them. This CDR3 contains 15 residues. CDR3 region: CASSPRELPNNEQFF. The CDR3 DNA sequence: TGTGCCAGCTCACCACGAGAACTACCTAACAATGAGCAGTTCTTC.

This clone was counted once. Within the sample, other DNA sequences also encode this same CDR3. The chain employs TRBV6-5 and TRBJ2-1; 8 bases agree with TRBD2. Trimming took 8 bases from V and 6 from J; bases not matched to a gene: 9. CDR3 length: 14 amino acids. The V gene's germline CDR1 is MNHEY and CDR2 SVGAGI. The CDR3 DNA is TGTGCCAGCGCTCGGGCGGGGGGTGGCAATGAGCAGTTCTTC. Its translation is CASARAGGGNEQFF.

This chain uses TRBV5-1 with TRBJ2-5; D possibly corresponds to TRBD1 (5 bases). V lost 4 bases, J lost 2 bases, and 12 bases lay in between. CDR1 SGHRS and CDR2 YFSETQ come from the germline V gene. This CDR3 contains 14 residues. The CDR3 loop reads CASSDDRYQETQYF. The CDR3 DNA follows: TGCGCCAGCAGCGACGACAGATATCAAGAGACCCAGTACTTC.

The chain carries TRBV12-5 and TRBJ2-2; D perhaps matches TRBD1 (5 bases). V was cut by 3 bases and J by 4 bases, with 15 bases left in between. This CDR3 comprises 16 residues. The V gene's germline CDR1 is LGHNT and CDR2 FRNRAP. DNA for the CDR3: TGTGCTAGTGGTTTTGTCACAGGAGCGACCACCGGGGAGCTGTTTTTT. Residues: CASGFVTGATTGELFF.

The rearrangement links TRBV5-6 to TRBJ1-2; 8 nucleotides line up with TRBD1. Germline CDR1 SGHDT, CDR2 YYEEEE. V lost 4 bases to trimming and J lost 1 base; unmatched junction nucleotides: 3. The CDR3 runs 14 residues. The CDR3 nucleotides are TGTGCCAGCAGCGGTGACAGGGGTAACTATGGCTACACCTTC. Residues: CASSGDRGNYGYTF.

J is TRBJ2-3 and V is TRBV6-2 or TRBV6-3; D gene uncertain. CDR3 length equals 14 residues. V dropped 5 bases and J dropped 2 bases, with 11 bases sitting between them. Germline lookup yields CDR1 MNHEY and CDR2 SVGEGT. Written as DNA, the CDR3 is TGTGCCAGCAGTCTAGTGCCTTCCACAGATACGCAGTATTTT. It encodes CASSLVPSTDTQYF.

There are a few counts of this clone. The chain recombines TRBV7-9 with TRBJ2-1; 11 nucleotides match TRBD2. Losses at the gene ends were 5 bases for V and 0 bases for J; bases not matched to a gene: 3. From germline, CDR1 is SEHNR and CDR2 FQNEAQ (reference sequence). The CDR3 runs 16 residues. CDR3 in amino acids: CASSPGTSGSYNEQFF. In DNA, the CDR3 is TGTGCCAGCAGCCCGGGGACTAGCGGCTCCTACAATGAGCAGTTCTTC.

In nucleotides, the CDR3 is TGTGCCAGCAGCAGGAGCAGGGGTCAGCCCCAGCATTTT. Protein product: CASSRSRGQPQHF. The chain joins TRBV6-2 or TRBV6-3 to TRBJ1-5; the D gene is possibly TRBD1 (6 bases). The CDR3 spans 13 residues. Germline V gene data show CDR1 as MNHEY and CDR2 as SVGEGT. The V gene lost 6 bases and the J gene lost 6 bases, with 12 bases spanning the gap.

The chain has TRBV5-1 and TRBJ1-2; 7 bases are shared with TRBD1. This CDR3 contains 13 residues. V shed 3 bases, J shed 4 bases, and the junction held 3 bases outside the gene matches. Germline V gene sequence: CDR1 SGHRS, CDR2 YFSETQ. CDR3: CASSSGTAYGYTF. The CDR3 DNA reads as TGCGCCAGCAGCTCCGGGACAGCCTATGGCTACACCTTC.

The chain uses TRBV19 and TRBJ1-2; TRBD1 matches 8 bases. J was trimmed by 2 bases and V by 6 bases; bases with no gene match: 11. Germline V lookup: CDR1 LNHDA, CDR2 SQIVND (reference sequence). The CDR3 length is 16 residues. The CDR3 region is CASRDPQSGGNYGYTF. The CDR3 nucleotides are TGTGCCAGTAGGGACCCTCAGTCAGGGGGCAACTATGGCTACACCTTC.

This CDR3 reads CAISDTRAYEQYF. The CDR3 region has the DNA TGTGCCATCAGTGACACTAGGGCCTACGAGCAGTACTTC. The genes are TRBV10-3 and TRBJ2-7, with D possibly matching TRBD2 (5 bases). Trimming left V 3 bases short and J 2 bases short, with 8 bases between. Germline V gene data show CDR1 as ENHRY and CDR2 as SYGVKD. The CDR3 length is 13 residues.